Below are 32 T cell receptor beta chains sequenced from a single sample in a study of human versus mouse CDR3 diversity and MHC coevolution. Produced via immunoSEQ multiplex PCR; TCRdb's table is partial and in-frame only. The data hold about 60,000 clones, with around 94% observed a single time. Sequences were obtained from naive CD4+ T cells from blood. Subset given: CD45RO-negative CD62L-positive naive CD4 T cells. These TCRs come from a person aged 55 to 69 in good health.

The CDR3 protein is CASSLGGTGQYEQYF. The CDR3 DNA reads TGTGCCAGCAGCTTGGGGGGGACAGGGCAATACGAGCAGTACTTC. The chain employs TRBV5-6 and TRBJ2-7, with 9 bases matching TRBD1. This CDR3 is 15 amino acids long. The V and J ends lost 0 bases and 4 bases, in that order; junction bases with no gene match: 5. Germline V gives CDR1 SGHDT, CDR2 YYEEEE.

J is TRBJ2-1 and V is TRBV11-2; 13 nucleotides agree with TRBD2. V lost 4 bases and J lost 7; bases outside the gene matches: 10. The CDR3 consists of 17 residues. CDR1 is SGHAT and CDR2 is FQNNGV in the germline V gene. In nucleotides, the CDR3 is TGTGCCAGCAGCTCAGGACTAGCGGGAGAGTTTATTAATGAGCAGTTCTTC. Translation gives CASSSGLAGEFINEQFF.

The gene calls are TRBV6-6 and TRBJ2-2; 7 bases agree with TRBD2. The V gene end was trimmed by 10 bases and the J gene end by 5 bases; junction bases not matched to a gene: 10. Germline CDR1 reads MNHNY; CDR2 reads SVGAGI (reference sequence). This CDR3 region has 14 residues. This CDR3 reads CATSGRGGTGELFF. For the CDR3, the DNA is TGTGCCACCTCGGGGAGGGGTGGGACCGGGGAGCTGTTTTTT.

Notes on this clone: The junction does not match germline at one end; this may be a read error. The CDR3 protein is CASSEPRDRGDF. The CDR3 DNA reads as TGTGCCAGCAGTGAACCCCGAGACAGGGGAGACTTC. The gene calls are TRBV6-5 and TRBJ2-7; 8 nucleotides align to TRBD1. CDR1 MNHEY and CDR2 SVGAGI come from the germline V gene. The CDR3 sequence is 12 residues long.

The rearrangement links TRBV7-3 to TRBJ2-3; 7 nucleotides align to TRBD1. The J segment lost 12 bases and the V segment lost 4 bases, leaving 7 bases of the junction unmatched. From germline, CDR1 is SGHTA and CDR2 FQGTGA. CDR3 length: 12 amino acids. The CDR3 nucleotides are TGTGCCAGCAGCTCACGCAGGGGGTCCCAGTATTTT. It is translated as CASSSRRGSQYF.

The sample holds one count of this clone. Mismatch with germline at one junction end may stem from a read error. The sample carries other DNA sequences with the same CDR3. The chain is built from TRBV6-1 and TRBJ2-5; D is ambiguous. The V gene's germline CDR1 is MNHNS and CDR2 SASEGT. CDR3 size: 13 residues. CDR3 loop: CASSRANQETQYF. Here the CDR3 DNA reads TGCGCCAGCAGTCGCGCCAACCAAGAGACCCAGTACTTC.

V gene TRBV9 combines with J gene TRBJ2-3, with 10 bases lining up with TRBD2. The CDR3 is made up of 17 amino acids. The germline V gene has CDR1 SGDLS and CDR2 YYNGEE. The trim removed 3 bases at V and 3 bases at J, leaving 10 bases unmatched. This CDR3 reads CASSASSGSFGTDTQYF. The CDR3 DNA follows: TGTGCCAGCAGCGCTTCTAGCGGGAGCTTTGGGACAGATACGCAGTATTTT.

The chain carries TRBV9 and TRBJ2-4; 8 bases align to TRBD2. After removal of 0 bases from V and 3 bases from J, the junction contained 5 bases not matched to a gene. The CDR3 spans 16 residues. Germline CDR1 reads SGDLS; CDR2 reads YYNGEE. CDR3 in amino acids: CASSVGAGADKNIQYF. The CDR3 DNA is TGTGCCAGCAGCGTAGGAGCGGGAGCGGACAAAAACATTCAGTACTTC.

The rearrangement uses TRBV12-5 and TRBJ1-3; D unresolved. The CDR3 is 14 amino acids. V lost 1 base and J lost 0, with 4 bases in between. CDR1 LGHNT and CDR2 FRNRAP come from the germline V gene. The CDR3 DNA is TGTGCTAGTGGTTTGGCCAACTCTGGAAACACCATATATTTT. Protein product: CASGLANSGNTIYF.

The genes are TRBV7-8 and TRBJ2-3; 10 bases are shared with TRBD2. Germline CDR1 reads SGHVS; CDR2 reads FQNEAQ. This CDR3 is 16 amino acids long. The junction had 2 bases not matched to a gene; V was cut back by 2 bases and J by 0 bases. The CDR3 region has the DNA TGTGCCAGCAGCTTAAGCGGGGGGGATAGCACAGATACGCAGTATTTT. Translated: CASSLSGGDSTDTQYF.

This chain links TRBV30 with TRBJ1-4, with D possibly matching TRBD1 (5 bases). Trimming took 2 bases from V and 5 from J, leaving 9 bases between them. Looked up from germline, CDR1 is GTSNPN and CDR2 is SVGIG (reference sequence). The CDR3 has 13 residues. This chain's CDR3 is CAWSSRVNEKLFF. Written as DNA, the CDR3 is TGTGCCTGGAGTTCCAGGGTAAATGAAAAACTGTTTTTT.

The chain combines TRBV4-2 with TRBJ2-7, with TRBD1 identical over 8 bases. This CDR3 contains 16 residues. The trim removed 0 bases at V and 3 bases at J, leaving 7 bases unmatched. CDR1 is LGHNA, CDR2 YNFKEQ, per germline. This chain's CDR3 is CASSQERPGGGYEQYF. In DNA, the CDR3 is TGTGCCAGCAGCCAAGAAAGGCCAGGGGGCGGCTACGAGCAGTACTTC.

This clone was found once. J is TRBJ1-1 and V is TRBV10-1; TRBD1 agrees at 8 bases. The CDR3 spans 15 residues. CDR1 and CDR2 from the germline V gene are WNHNN and SYGVQD (reference sequence). Germline trimming cut 8 bases from V and 1 base from J; bases unmatched to any gene: 9. The CDR3 is CASARQGRSNTEAFF. The CDR3 DNA sequence: TGCGCCAGCGCCCGACAGGGGAGGTCGAACACTGAAGCTTTCTTT.

The chain carries TRBV7-9 and TRBJ2-3, with 12 positions matching TRBD2. This CDR3 region has 17 residues. Germline CDR1 and CDR2: SEHNR and FQNEAQ (reference sequence). Trimming at V came to 6 bases and at J to 6 bases, leaving 13 bases not matched to a gene. The CDR3 loop is CASRAPGLAGGADTQYF. The CDR3 region has the DNA TGTGCCAGCAGAGCCCCGGGACTAGCGGGCGGGGCGGATACGCAGTATTTT.

The chain carries TRBV6-5 and TRBJ1-4, with D hard to call. This CDR3 region has 15 residues. Trimming took 7 bases from V and 2 from J, leaving 14 bases between them. The V gene's germline CDR1 is MNHEY and CDR2 SVGAGI. CDR3 DNA: TGTGCCAGCACCCAGCTGGGGAGCACTAATGAAAAACTGTTTTTT. Amino acids: CASTQLGSTNEKLFF.

The CDR3 reads CASSSGLAGGFHYEQYF. The CDR3 coding sequence is TGTGCCAGCAGCTCGGGACTAGCGGGAGGTTTTCACTACGAGCAGTACTTC. This chain connects TRBV11-3 to TRBJ2-7; 15 positions match TRBD2. Germline-derived CDR1 and CDR2 are SGHNT and YENEEA. This CDR3 has 17 residues. V lost 4 bases, J lost 3 bases, and 7 bases stayed unmatched. The full variable domain, completed using reference TRBV11-3 and TRBJ2-7, is EAGVVQSPRYKIIEKKQPVAFWCNPISGHNTLYWYLQNLGQGPELLIRYENEEAVDDSQLPKDRFSAERLKGVDSTLKIQPAELGDSAVYLCASSSGLAGGFHYEQYFGPGTRLTVT.

The chain combines TRBV27 with TRBJ2-7; 15 bases are a match to TRBD2. This CDR3 region has 18 residues. Unmatched junction bases numbered 13, after V lost 10 bases and J lost 0 bases. The V gene's germline CDR1 is MNHEY and CDR2 SMNVEV (reference sequence). The CDR3 DNA is TGTGCCACAGCTTCCTGGACTAGCGGGAGGGCCAGCTCCTACGAGCAGTACTTC. Protein sequence: CATASWTSGRASSYEQYF.

The chain uses TRBV18 and TRBJ1-1; D may be TRBD1 (5 bases). The germline V and J ends were trimmed by 3 bases and 2 bases, with 13 bases remaining between them. This CDR3 has 15 residues. Germline V lookup: CDR1 KGHSH, CDR2 LQKENI. Here the CDR3 reads CASSPVGTQNTEAFF. DNA for the CDR3: TGTGCCAGCTCACCCGTCGGGACTCAAAACACTGAAGCTTTCTTT.

The CDR3 region has the DNA TGTGCCAGCAGCCTTGGACTAGCGGGAGTCAATGAGCAGTTCTTC. This codes for CASSLGLAGVNEQFF. V and J are TRBV7-2 and TRBJ2-1, with 13 nucleotides matching TRBD2. With V trimmed by 5 bases and J by 6 bases, 4 bases remained unmatched. CDR1 is SGHTA and CDR2 is FQGNSA in the germline V gene. This CDR3 comprises 15 residues.

This chain uses TRBV5-8 with TRBJ2-1; TRBD2 matches at 16 bases. The CDR3 has 15 residues. Looked up from germline, CDR1 is SGHTS and CDR2 is YDEGEE. V dropped 4 bases and J dropped 10; count of bases not matched to a gene: 5. CDR3 coding DNA: TGTGCCAGCAGCGTGGGACTAGCGGGAGGGGGGGAGCAGTTCTTC. Translated: CASSVGLAGGGEQFF.

This clone has a single count. V usage is TRBV14 and J usage is TRBJ2-3; 9 nucleotides align to TRBD2. Germline lookup yields CDR1 SGHDN and CDR2 FVKESK. The CDR3 totals 20 residues. V dropped 3 bases and J dropped 0; count of bases not matched to a gene: 16. The CDR3: CASSHPRGASGTRSTDTQYF. CDR3 DNA sequence: TGTGCCAGCAGCCACCCTAGGGGGGCTAGCGGGACTCGGAGCACAGATACGCAGTATTTT.

The chain is built from TRBV14 and TRBJ2-7; TRBD2 agrees at 8 bases. Germline V gene sequence: CDR1 SGHDN, CDR2 FVKESK. The junction had 8 bases not matched to a gene; V was cut back by 4 bases and J by 6 bases. CDR3 length: 14 amino acids. CDR3 residues: CASSPLRTSPEQYF. The DNA for the CDR3 is TGTGCCAGCAGCCCTCTCAGGACTAGCCCCGAGCAGTACTTC.

The V gene is TRBV2, the J gene TRBJ2-3; TRBD2 matches 8 bases. The junction had 7 bases not matched to a gene; V was cut back by 3 bases and J by 2 bases. The germline CDR1 and CDR2 sequences are SNHLY and FYNNEI. The CDR3 covers 16 residues. The CDR3 sequence: CASSDGAGAFTDTQYF. CDR3 DNA: TGTGCCAGCAGTGACGGAGCGGGAGCCTTCACAGATACGCAGTATTTT.

V is TRBV5-5 and J is TRBJ2-5, with 7 bases identical to TRBD2. The J call may be incorrect, as the DNA end agrees better with TRBJ2-7. Looked up from germline, CDR1 is SGHKS and CDR2 is YYEKEE (reference sequence). The CDR3 runs 15 residues. The CDR3 sequence: CASSTQAGRSYEQYF. DNA of the CDR3: TGTGCCAGCAGCACCCAAGCCGGGAGGTCCTACGAGCAGTACTTC.

This clone has a single count. The CDR3, as DNA: TGTGCCAGCAGAAGAGCTCCGGGAGGGCAGAATGAGCAGTTCTTC. This sequence encodes CASRRAPGGQNEQFF. The V gene is TRBV6-4, the J gene TRBJ2-1, with 8 bases matching TRBD2. With V trimmed by 6 bases and J by 7 bases, 11 bases remained unmatched. The CDR3 extends over 15 amino acids. The germline gives CDR1 MRHNA, CDR2 SNTAGT.

The V call is TRBV7-8, the J call TRBJ1-1, with D possibly TRBD1 on 5 matching bases. The CDR3 contains 17 residues. The V end was cut by 5 bases, the J end by 1 base, with 20 bases between. Per germline, CDR1 SGHVS and CDR2 FQNEAQ. The CDR3 loop is CASSTNRRAGANTEAFF. The CDR3 DNA is TGTGCCAGCAGCACAAACAGGAGAGCTGGGGCGAACACTGAAGCTTTCTTT. The complete variable domain, with remaining parts taken from reference TRBV7-8 and TRBJ1-1, reads GAGVSQSPRYKVAKRGQDVALRCDPISGHVSLFWYQQALGQGPEFLTYFQNEAQLDKSGLPSDRFFAERPEGSVSTLKIQRTQQEDSAVYLCASSTNRRAGANTEAFFGQGTRLTVV.

The chain couples TRBV28 to TRBJ1-5, with a weak D call TRBD1 (5 bases). The V and J ends lost 6 bases and 0 bases respectively, with 12 bases between them. CDR3 size: 15 residues. The germline gives CDR1 MDHEN, CDR2 SYDVKM. CDR3 in DNA: TGTGCCAGCAGCCCGACAGTTTATAGCAATCAGCCCCAGCATTTT. Protein sequence: CASSPTVYSNQPQHF.

This chain joins TRBV19 and TRBJ1-1, with D hard to call. V lost 2 bases, J lost 1 base, and 5 bases lay in between. There are 13 residues in the CDR3. Per the germline V gene, CDR1 is LNHDA and CDR2 is SQIVND (reference sequence). The CDR3 DNA reads as TGTGCCAGTAGTATACGGGGGAACACTGAAGCTTTCTTT. Residues: CASSIRGNTEAFF.

The rearrangement uses TRBV28 and TRBJ2-3; D unclear. Germline V CDR1 and CDR2: MDHEN, SYDVKM. Trimming cost V 3 bases and J 0 bases, with 16 bases left between them. CDR3 size: 17 residues. The DNA for the CDR3 is TGTGCCAGCAGTTTCTGGGCCACAATAACTAGCACAGATACGCAGTATTTT. This codes for CASSFWATITSTDTQYF.

The chain carries TRBV27 and TRBJ1-4; TRBD1 is a possible D gene (6 bases). This CDR3 is 13 amino acids long. Trimming cost V 6 bases and J 5 bases, with 10 bases left between them. Germline CDR1 and CDR2: MNHEY and SMNVEV (reference sequence). CDR3 loop: CASRRGTNEKLFF. The CDR3 nucleotides read TGTGCCAGCAGGCGGGGGACAAATGAAAAACTGTTTTTT.

The chain recombines TRBV5-6 with TRBJ1-4; weak D call: TRBD1 (5 bases). Germline CDR1 and CDR2: SGHDT and YYEEEE. Trimming shortened V by 4 bases and J by 0 bases, and 10 bases separated the two germline ends. The CDR3 contains 15 residues. In nucleotides, the CDR3 is TGTGCCAGCAGCCTACGGACAACAACTAATGAAAAACTGTTTTTT. Its protein is CASSLRTTTNEKLFF.

The chain has TRBV5-1 and TRBJ2-5; 10 nucleotides align to TRBD2. Germline CDR1 SGHRS, CDR2 YFSETQ. J was trimmed by 4 bases and V by 2 bases; bases with no gene match: 8. The CDR3 totals 16 residues. The CDR3, as DNA: TGCGCCAGCAGCTTTTTAAGCGGGAGGGAGGCAGAGACCCAGTACTTC. The encoded protein is CASSFLSGREAETQYF.